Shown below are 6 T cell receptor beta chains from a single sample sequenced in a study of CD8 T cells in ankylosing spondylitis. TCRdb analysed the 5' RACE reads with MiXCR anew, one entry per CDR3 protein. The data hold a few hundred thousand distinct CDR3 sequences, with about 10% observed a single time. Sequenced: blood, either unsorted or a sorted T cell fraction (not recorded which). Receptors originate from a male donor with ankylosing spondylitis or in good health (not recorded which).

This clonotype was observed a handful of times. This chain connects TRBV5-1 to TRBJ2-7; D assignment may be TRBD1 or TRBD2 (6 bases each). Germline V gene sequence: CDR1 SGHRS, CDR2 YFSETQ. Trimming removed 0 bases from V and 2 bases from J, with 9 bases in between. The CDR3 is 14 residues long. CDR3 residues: CASSLDGGPYEQYF. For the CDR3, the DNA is TGCGCCAGCAGCTTGGATGGGGGGCCCTACGAGCAGTACTTC.

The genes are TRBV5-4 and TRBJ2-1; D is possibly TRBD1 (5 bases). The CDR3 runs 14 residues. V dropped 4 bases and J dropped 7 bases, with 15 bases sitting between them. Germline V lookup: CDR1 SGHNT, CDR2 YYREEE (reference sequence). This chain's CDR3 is CASSPWVRVNEQFF. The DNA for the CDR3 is TGTGCCAGCAGCCCCTGGGTCAGGGTAAATGAGCAGTTCTTC.

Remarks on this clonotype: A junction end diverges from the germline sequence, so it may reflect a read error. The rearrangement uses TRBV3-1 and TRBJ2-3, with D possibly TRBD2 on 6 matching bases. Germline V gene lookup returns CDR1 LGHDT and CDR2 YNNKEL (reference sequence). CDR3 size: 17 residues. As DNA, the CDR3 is TGTGCCACCAGCCAACTATATACGGGACTTCTCACAGATACGCAGTATTTT. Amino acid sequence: CATSQLYTGLLTDTQYF.

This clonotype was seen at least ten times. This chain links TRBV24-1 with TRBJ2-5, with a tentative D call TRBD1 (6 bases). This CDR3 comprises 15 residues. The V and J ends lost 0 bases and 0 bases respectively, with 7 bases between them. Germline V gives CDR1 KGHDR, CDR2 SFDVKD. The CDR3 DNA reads TGTGCCACCAGTGATTTGCGGACAGACCAAGAGACCCAGTACTTC. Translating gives CATSDLRTDQETQYF.

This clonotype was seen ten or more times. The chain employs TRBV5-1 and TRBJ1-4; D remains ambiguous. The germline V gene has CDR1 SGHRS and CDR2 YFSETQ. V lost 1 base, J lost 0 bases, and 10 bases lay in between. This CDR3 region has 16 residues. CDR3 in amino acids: CASSLSFRTTNEKLFF. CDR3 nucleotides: TGCGCCAGCAGCTTGAGTTTCAGGACAACTAATGAAAAACTGTTTTTT.

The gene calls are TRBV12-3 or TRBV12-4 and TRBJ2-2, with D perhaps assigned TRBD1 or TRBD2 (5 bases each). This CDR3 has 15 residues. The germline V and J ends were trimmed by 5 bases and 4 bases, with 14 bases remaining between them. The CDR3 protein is CASSPPVGVTGELFF. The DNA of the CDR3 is TGTGCCAGCAGTCCGCCCGTGGGGGTCACCGGGGAGCTGTTTTTT.